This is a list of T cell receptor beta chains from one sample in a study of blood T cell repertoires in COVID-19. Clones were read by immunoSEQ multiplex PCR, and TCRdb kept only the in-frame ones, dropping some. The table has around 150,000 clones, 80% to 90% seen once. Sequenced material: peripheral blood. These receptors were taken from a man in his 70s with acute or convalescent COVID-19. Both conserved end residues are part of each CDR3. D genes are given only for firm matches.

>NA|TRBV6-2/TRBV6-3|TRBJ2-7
TGTGCCAGCAGTTACGCAACAGGAAGCTCCTACGAGCAGTACTTC
CASSYATGSSYEQYF
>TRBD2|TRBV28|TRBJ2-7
TGTGCCAGCAGTTTATGGGGCACTAGCGACCTACGAAAGCAGTACTTC
CASSLWGTSDLRKQYF
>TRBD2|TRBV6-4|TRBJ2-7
TGTGCCAGCACCCTTGAGGGACTAGCGGGAGGTAGACCCTCCTCCTACGAGCAGTACTTC
CASTLEGLAGGRPSSYEQYF
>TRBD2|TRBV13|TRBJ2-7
TGTGCCAGCAGCTTAGTCGGCGGGAGGACTTCCTACGAGCAGTACTTC
CASSLVGGRTSYEQYF
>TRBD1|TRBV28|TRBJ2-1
TGTGCCAGCAGTTTACCCCGGACAGGGGTCTCCTACAATGAGCAGTTCTTC
CASSLPRTGVSYNEQFF
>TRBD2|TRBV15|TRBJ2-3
TGTGCCACCAGCAGAGGGTCTAGCGGACCCACAGATACGCAGTATTTT
CATSRGSSGPTDTQYF
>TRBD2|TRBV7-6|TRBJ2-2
TGTGCCAGCAGCTTATCGGCTAGCGGGAACACCGGGGAGCTGTTTTTT
CASSLSASGNTGELFF
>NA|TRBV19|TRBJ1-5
TGTGCCAGTAGTCCACTCGGTGGTAATCAGCCCCAGCATTTT
CASSPLGGNQPQHF
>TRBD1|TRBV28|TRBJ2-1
TGTGCCAGCAGCCTCATCGGGACAGGGGTCTACAATGAGCAGTTCTTC
CASSLIGTGVYNEQFF
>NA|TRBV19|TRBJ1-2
TGTGCCAGTAGTATAGGGCAGTCCTATGGCTACACCTTC
CASSIGQSYGYTF
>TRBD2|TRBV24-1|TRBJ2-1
TGTGCCACCAGTGATTTGCCCAGCGGGAGCTCCTACAATGAGCAGTTCTTC
CATSDLPSGSSYNEQFF
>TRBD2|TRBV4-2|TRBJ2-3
TGTGCCAGCAGCCAAGCGGCTAGCGGGATCTCAGATACGCAGTATTTT
CASSQAASGISDTQYF